This T cell receptor (beta chain) was recovered during a study of cytomegalovirus exposure and HLA in healthy donors. This CDR3 comprises 16 residues. Germline CDR1 MNHEY, CDR2 SMNVEV (reference sequence). PCR used 60 Vbeta primers and 13 Jbeta primers. Produced via immunoSEQ multiplex PCR; TCRdb's table is partial and in-frame only. The sample contains around 160,000 clones, 75% to 90% of which appear only once. Of note for this clone: What it binds is unknown.

Study conclusions and caveats: An assumption of roughly uniform sequencing depth across donors underlay the presence/absence analyses. Analysis performed later found roughly 17,000 TCR beta sequences associated with HLA alleles at 0.05 false discovery rate.

The chain links TRBV27 to TRBJ2-5, with 8 bases aligning to TRBD1. The J call may be mistaken, given a closer DNA end match to TRBJ2-7. Sequenced input: PBMCs. This receptor was obtained from a woman aged 18 to 35 in good health and CMV-seronegative. CDR3 region: CASSTHAQGGSYEQYF. The DNA for the CDR3 is TGTGCCAGCAGTACACACGCACAGGGGGGCTCCTACGAGCAGTACTTC.